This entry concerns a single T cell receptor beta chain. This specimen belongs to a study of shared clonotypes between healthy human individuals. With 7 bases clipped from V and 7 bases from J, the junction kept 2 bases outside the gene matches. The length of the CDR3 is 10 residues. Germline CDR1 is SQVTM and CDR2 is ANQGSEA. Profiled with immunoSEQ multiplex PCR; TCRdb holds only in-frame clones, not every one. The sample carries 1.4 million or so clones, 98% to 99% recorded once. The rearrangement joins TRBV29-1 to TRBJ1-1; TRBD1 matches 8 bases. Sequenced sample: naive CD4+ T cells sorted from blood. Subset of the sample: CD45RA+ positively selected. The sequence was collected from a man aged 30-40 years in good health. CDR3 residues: CSGGQGEAFF. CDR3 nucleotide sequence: TGCAGCGGTGGACAGGGTGAAGCTTTCTTT.